Sequencing of this T cell receptor (beta chain) was carried out in a study of OX40 agonist ivuxolimab in advanced cancers. As for the study in general: Ivuxolimab, an agonist antibody against OX40 (CD134), was given to patients.

This CDR3 spans 15 amino acids. V lost 0 bases, J lost 3 bases, and 10 bases lay in between. CDR1 and CDR2 (germline): ENHRY, SYGVKD. A single count supports this clone. Generated by immunoSEQ multiplex PCR, the TCRdb table keeps only in-frame clones and is missing some. Among tens of thousands of clones listed, 88% were seen once. The J gene is TRBJ2-3, the V gene TRBV10-3; possible D gene TRBD1, 7 bases. This material consisted of CD4+ or CD8+ T cells sorted from blood, taken in a trial of the OX40 agonist ivuxolimab. The TCR originated in an adult with an advanced solid tumor such as melanoma, head and neck, liver or kidney cancer. This CDR3 reads CAISESRGRTDTQYF. CDR3 sequence (DNA): TGTGCCATCAGTGAGTCCAGGGGGAGGACAGATACGCAGTATTTT.